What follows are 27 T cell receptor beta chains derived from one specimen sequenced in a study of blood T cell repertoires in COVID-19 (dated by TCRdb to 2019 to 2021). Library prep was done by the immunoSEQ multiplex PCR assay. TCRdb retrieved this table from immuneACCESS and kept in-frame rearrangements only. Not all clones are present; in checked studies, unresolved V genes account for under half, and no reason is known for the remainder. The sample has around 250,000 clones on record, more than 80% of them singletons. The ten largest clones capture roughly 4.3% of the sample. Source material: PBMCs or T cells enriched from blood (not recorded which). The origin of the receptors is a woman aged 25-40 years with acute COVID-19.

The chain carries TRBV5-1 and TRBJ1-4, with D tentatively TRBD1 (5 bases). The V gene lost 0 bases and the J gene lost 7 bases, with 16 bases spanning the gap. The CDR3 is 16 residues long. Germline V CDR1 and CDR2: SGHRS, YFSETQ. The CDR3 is CASSLGDSNRGEKLFF. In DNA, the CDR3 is TGCGCCAGCAGCTTGGGGGACTCCAATCGTGGTGAAAAACTGTTTTTT.

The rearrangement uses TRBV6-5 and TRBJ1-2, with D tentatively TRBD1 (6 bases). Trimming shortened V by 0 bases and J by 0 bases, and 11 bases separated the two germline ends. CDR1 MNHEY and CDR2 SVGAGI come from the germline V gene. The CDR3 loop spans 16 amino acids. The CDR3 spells CASSYSGRGSNYGYTF. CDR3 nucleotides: TGTGCCAGCAGTTACTCCGGCAGGGGATCTAACTATGGCTACACCTTC.

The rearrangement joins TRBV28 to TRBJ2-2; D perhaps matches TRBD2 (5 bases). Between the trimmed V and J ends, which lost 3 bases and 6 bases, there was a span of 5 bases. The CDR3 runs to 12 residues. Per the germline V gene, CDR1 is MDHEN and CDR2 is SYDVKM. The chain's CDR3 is CASSLEAGELFF. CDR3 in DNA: TGTGCCAGCAGTTTGGAGGCCGGGGAGCTGTTTTTT.

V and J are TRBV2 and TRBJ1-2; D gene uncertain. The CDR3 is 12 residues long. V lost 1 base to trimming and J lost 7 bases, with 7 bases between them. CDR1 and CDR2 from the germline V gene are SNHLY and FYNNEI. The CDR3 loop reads CASSEVPGGYTF. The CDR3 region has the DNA TGTGCCAGCAGTGAAGTACCGGGTGGCTACACCTTC.

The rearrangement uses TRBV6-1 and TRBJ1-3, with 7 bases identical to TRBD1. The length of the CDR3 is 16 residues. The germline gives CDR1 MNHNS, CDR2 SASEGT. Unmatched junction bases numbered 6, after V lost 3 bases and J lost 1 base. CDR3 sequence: CASSDRQGSSGNTIYF. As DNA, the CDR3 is TGTGCCAGCAGTGACCGACAGGGTTCATCTGGAAACACCATATATTTT.

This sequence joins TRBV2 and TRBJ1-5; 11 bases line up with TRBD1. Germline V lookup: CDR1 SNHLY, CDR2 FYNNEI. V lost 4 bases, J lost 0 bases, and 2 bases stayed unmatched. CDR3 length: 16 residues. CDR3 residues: CASSGTGGYSNQPQHF. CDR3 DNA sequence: TGTGCCAGCAGTGGGACAGGGGGCTATAGCAATCAGCCCCAGCATTTT.

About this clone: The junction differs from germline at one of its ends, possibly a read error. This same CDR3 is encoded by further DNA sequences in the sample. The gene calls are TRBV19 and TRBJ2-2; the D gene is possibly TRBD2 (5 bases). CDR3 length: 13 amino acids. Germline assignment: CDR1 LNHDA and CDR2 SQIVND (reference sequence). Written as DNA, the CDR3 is TGTGCCAGTAGTACTACAGTGGCCGGGGAACTGTTTTTT. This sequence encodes CASSTTVAGELFF.

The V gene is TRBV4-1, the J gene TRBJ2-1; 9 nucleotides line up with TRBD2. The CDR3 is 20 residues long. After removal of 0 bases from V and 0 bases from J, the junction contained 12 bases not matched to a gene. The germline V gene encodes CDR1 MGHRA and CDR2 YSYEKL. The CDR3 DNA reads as TGCGCCAGCAGCCAAGAGGTGACTAGCGGTTTAAGTAGCTCCTACAATGAGCAGTTCTTC. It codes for CASSQEVTSGLSSSYNEQFF.

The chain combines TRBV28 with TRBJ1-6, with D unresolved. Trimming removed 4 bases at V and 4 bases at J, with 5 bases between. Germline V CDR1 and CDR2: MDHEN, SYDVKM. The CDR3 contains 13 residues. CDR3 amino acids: CASSWTYNSPLHF. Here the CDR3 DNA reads TGTGCCAGCAGTTGGACTTATAATTCACCCCTCCACTTT.

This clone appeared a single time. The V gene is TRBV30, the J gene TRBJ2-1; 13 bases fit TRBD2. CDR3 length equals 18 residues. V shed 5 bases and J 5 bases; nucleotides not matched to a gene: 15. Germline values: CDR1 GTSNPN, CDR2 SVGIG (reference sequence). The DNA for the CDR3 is TGTGCCTGGGATGGACTAGCGGGAGTATTATCGAAAAACAATGAGCAGTTCTTC. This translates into CAWDGLAGVLSKNNEQFF.

The CDR3 sequence is CASSPGPLAGQGSGANVLTF. In nucleotides, the CDR3 is TGTGCCAGCAGCCCAGGGCCCCTAGCGGGGCAGGGGTCTGGGGCCAACGTCCTGACTTTC. The V call is TRBV7-3, the J call TRBJ2-6; TRBD2 aligns across 9 bases. Germline loops: CDR1 SGHTA, CDR2 FQGTGA. CDR3 length equals 20 residues. V shed 5 bases and J 1 base; nucleotides not matched to a gene: 15.

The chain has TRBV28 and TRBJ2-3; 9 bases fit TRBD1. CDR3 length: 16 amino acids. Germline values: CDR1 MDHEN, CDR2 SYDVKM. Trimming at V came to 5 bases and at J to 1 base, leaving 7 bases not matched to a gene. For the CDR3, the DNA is TGTGCCAGCAGTCCACAGGGGGCGCGGGGCACAGATACGCAGTATTTT. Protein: CASSPQGARGTDTQYF. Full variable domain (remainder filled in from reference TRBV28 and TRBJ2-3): DVKVTQSSRYLVKRTGEKVFLECVQDMDHENMFWYRQDPGLGLRLIYFSYDVKMKEKGDIPEGYSVSREKKERFSLILESASTNQTSMYLCASSPQGARGTDTQYFGPGTRLTVL.

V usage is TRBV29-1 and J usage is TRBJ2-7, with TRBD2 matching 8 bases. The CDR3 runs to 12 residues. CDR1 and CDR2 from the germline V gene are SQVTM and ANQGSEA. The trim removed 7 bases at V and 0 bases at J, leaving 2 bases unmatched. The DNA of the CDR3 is TGCAGCGCCACTAGCGGCTCCTACGAGCAGTACTTC. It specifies CSATSGSYEQYF.

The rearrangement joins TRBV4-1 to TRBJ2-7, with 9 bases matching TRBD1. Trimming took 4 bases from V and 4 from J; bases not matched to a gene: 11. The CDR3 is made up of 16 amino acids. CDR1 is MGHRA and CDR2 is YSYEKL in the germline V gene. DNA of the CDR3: TGCGCCAGCAGCCCCCAGATAGGACAGGGGTTTTACGAGCAGTACTTC. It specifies CASSPQIGQGFYEQYF.

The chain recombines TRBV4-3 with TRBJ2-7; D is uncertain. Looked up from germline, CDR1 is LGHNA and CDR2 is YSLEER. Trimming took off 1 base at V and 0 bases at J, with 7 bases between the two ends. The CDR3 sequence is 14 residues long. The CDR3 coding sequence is TGCGCCAGCAGCCAAGGCCAGGTCTCCTACGAGCAGTACTTC. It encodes CASSQGQVSYEQYF.

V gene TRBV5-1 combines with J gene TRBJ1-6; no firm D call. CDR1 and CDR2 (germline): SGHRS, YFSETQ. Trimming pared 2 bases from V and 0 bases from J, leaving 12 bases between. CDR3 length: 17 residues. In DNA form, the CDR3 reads TGCGCCAGCAGCTTAGCGGGGTCGGGCTCCTATAATTCACCCCTCCACTTT. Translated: CASSLAGSGSYNSPLHF.

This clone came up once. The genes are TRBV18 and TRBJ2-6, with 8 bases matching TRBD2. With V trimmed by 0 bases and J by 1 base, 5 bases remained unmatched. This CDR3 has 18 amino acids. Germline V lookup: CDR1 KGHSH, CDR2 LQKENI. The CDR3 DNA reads TGTGCCAGCTCACCACCCAGCGGGAGTAGTTCTGGGGCCAACGTCCTGACTTTC. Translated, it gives CASSPPSGSSSGANVLTF. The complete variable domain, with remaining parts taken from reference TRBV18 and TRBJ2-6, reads NAGVMQNPRHLVRRRGQEARLRCSPMKGHSHVYWYRQLPEEGLKFMVYLQKENIIDESGMPKERFSAEFPKEGPSILRIQQVVRGDSAAYFCASSPPSGSSSGANVLTFGAGSRLTVL.

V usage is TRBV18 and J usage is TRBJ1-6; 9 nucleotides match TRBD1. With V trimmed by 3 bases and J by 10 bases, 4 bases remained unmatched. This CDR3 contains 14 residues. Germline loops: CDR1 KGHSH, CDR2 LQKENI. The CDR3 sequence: CASSPGQGVSPLHF. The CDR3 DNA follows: TGTGCCAGCTCACCGGGACAGGGAGTATCACCCCTCCACTTT.

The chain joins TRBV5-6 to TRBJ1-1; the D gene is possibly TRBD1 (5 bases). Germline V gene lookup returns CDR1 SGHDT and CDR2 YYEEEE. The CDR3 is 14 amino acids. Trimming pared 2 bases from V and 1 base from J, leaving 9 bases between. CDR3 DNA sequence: TGTGCCAGCAGCTTCCAGGGTGGGAACACTGAAGCTTTCTTT. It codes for CASSFQGGNTEAFF.

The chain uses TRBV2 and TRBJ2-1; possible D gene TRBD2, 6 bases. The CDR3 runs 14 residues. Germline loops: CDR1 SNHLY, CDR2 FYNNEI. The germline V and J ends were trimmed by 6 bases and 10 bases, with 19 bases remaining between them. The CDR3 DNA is TGTGCCAGCAGATGGGAGACTAGTGTGCTAGAGCAGTTCTTC. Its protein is CASRWETSVLEQFF.

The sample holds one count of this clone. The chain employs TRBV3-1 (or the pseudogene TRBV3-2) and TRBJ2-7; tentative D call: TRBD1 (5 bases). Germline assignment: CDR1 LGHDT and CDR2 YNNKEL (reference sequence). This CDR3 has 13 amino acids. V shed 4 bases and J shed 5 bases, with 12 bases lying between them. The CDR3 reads CASSPRVRDEQYF. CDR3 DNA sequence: TGTGCCAGCAGCCCCAGGGTCAGGGACGAGCAGTACTTC.

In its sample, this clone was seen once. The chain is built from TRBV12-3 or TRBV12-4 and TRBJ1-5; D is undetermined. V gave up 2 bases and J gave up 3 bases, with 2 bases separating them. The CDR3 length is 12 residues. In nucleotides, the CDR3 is TGTGCCAGCAGTTTACACAATCAGCCCCAGCATTTT. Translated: CASSLHNQPQHF.

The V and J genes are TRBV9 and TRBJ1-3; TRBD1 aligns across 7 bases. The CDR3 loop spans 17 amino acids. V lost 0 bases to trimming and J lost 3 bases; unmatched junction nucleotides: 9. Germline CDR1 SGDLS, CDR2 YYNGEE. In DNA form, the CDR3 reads TGTGCCAGCAGCGTAGAGGCTCAGGGGGTAGGTGGAAACACCATATATTTT. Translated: CASSVEAQGVGGNTIYF.

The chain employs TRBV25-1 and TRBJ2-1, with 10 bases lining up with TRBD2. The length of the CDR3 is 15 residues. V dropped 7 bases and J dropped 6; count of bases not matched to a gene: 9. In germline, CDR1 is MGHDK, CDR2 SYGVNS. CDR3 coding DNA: TGTGCCAGCACCCTGGGACCTAGCGGGGGCAATGAGCAGTTCTTC. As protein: CASTLGPSGGNEQFF.

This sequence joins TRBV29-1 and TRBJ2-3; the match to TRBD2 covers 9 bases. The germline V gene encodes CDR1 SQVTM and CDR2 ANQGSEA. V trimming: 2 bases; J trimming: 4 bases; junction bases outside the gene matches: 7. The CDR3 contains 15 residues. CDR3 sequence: CSVESSGRSPDTQYF. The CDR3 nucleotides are TGCAGCGTTGAATCCAGCGGGAGGTCCCCAGATACGCAGTATTTT.

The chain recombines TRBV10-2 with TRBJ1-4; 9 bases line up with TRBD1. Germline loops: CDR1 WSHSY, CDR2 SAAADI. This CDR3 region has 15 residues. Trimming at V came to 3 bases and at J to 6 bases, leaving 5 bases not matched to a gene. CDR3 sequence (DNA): TGCGCCAGCAGTGAAATTGGGACAGGGTATGAAAAACTGTTTTTT. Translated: CASSEIGTGYEKLFF.

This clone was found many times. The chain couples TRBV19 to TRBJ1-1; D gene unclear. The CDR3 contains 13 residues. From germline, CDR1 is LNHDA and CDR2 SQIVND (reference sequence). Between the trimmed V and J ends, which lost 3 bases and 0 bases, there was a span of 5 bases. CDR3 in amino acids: CASSMALNTEAFF. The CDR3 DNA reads TGTGCCAGTAGTATGGCCCTGAACACTGAAGCTTTCTTT.